This section outlines one T cell receptor beta chain sequence together with its context. What it binds is unknown. It was patients with CD8+CD57+ cell expansion by flow cytometry who were chosen for sequencing. A severe acquired aplastic anemia diagnosis applied to all patients. The data are from a study of CD8+CD57+ T cells in acquired aplastic anemia. CDR3 length: 11 amino acids. The germline gives CDR1 SGHTA, CDR2 FQGNSA. J was trimmed by 5 bases and V by 8 bases; bases with no gene match: 3. CDR3 and TCR beta VDJ profiling relied on a genomic DNA template. Via MiXCR, TCRdb re-called the reads, giving one row per CDR3 protein. The data hold fewer than 250,000 distinct CDR3 sequences, with around half observed a single time. General study points: There were over 25 CD8+ CDR3 sequences that occurred in both patients and controls. Researchers reported that CD8+ Simpson's diversity was not significantly different in patients versus controls.

Sequencing was performed on sorted CD4+, CD8+, or CD8+CD57+ T cells (not recorded which) from PBMCs. The chain employs TRBV7-2 and TRBJ2-7; TRBD2 agrees at 7 bases. The clonotype was recovered from a human donor with aplastic anemia. CDR3: CASRGVDEQYF. DNA for the CDR3: TGTGCCAGCCGGGGGGTCGACGAGCAGTACTTC.